This T cell receptor (beta chain) was recorded in a study of blood T cells in healthy people across ages. Study outcomes and limitations: Roughly linear declines in TCR beta diversity per million T cells occurred with age. Estimates drawn from one million T cells were deemed to understate diversity.

Per the germline V gene, CDR1 is SGHAT and CDR2 is FQNNGV. V was trimmed by 6 bases and J by 4 bases, leaving 13 bases between them. CDR3 length equals 13 residues. This clonotype was recorded at least ten times. Its antigen is not identified. Donors each provided around 9 milliliters of peripheral blood. The use of a sample-barcoded 5' primer and a J-beta primer mix characterized a second PCR of roughly 6 to 11 cycles. At least 2.5 million CDR3-containing paired-end reads were obtained per sample. One entry per CDR3 protein, called by TCRdb with MiXCR from the 5' RACE reads. This table has 600,000 or so distinct CDR3 sequences, roughly 30% appearing once.

This chain uses TRBV11-2 with TRBJ2-7, with D perhaps TRBD1 (6 bases). This clonotype was sampled from a woman over 75 in good health. Sequencing was performed on blood. The CDR3 is CASRPQGRYEQYF. For the CDR3, the DNA is TGTGCCAGCAGACCCCAGGGGAGATACGAGCAGTACTTC.